This TCR beta chain is from a study of T cell responses to AZD1222 COVID-19 vaccine. Of note for this clone: Its target is unknown.

Study-wide results and limits: The donor cohort was predominantly white British with a female majority, and clonal diversity may have been underestimated. Spike as a whole was targeted by vaccine-associated CD4 TCRs, dominant at 160-218 and 743-854. Seropositivity was recorded at baseline in only a handful of AZD1222 recipients.

Here immunoSEQ multiplex PCR was the method, and the copy in TCRdb shows in-frame clones only, minus some. Counted here are approximately 130,000 clones, around 92% occurring once; the ten biggest clones make up approximately 1%. V was clipped by 4 bases and J by 3 bases, with 16 bases between them. Germline loops: CDR1 SEHNR, CDR2 FQNEAQ (reference sequence). CDR3 length equals 16 residues. This specimen was peripheral blood, taken on day 0 of AZD1222 vaccination. This clonotype was obtained from an adult in good health. The chain has TRBV7-9 and TRBJ1-5; a possible D gene is TRBD1 (5 bases). The CDR3 bases are TGTGCCAGCAGCTACCACGGGACGTCTTTCAATCAGCCCCAGCATTTT. Its translation is CASSYHGTSFNQPQHF.